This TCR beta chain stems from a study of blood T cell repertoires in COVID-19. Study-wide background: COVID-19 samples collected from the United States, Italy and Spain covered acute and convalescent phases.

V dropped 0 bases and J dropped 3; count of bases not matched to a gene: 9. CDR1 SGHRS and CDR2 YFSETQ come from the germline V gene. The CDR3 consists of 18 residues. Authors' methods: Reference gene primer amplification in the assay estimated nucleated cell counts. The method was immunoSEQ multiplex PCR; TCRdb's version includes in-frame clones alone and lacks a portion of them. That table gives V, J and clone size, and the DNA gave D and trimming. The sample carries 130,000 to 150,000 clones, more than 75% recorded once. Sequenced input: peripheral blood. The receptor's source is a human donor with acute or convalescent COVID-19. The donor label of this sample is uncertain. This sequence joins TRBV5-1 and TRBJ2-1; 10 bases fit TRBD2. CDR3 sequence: CASSLAVSGGAFYNEQFF. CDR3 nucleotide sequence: TGCGCCAGCAGCTTGGCGGTGAGCGGGGGGGCGTTCTACAATGAGCAGTTCTTC.